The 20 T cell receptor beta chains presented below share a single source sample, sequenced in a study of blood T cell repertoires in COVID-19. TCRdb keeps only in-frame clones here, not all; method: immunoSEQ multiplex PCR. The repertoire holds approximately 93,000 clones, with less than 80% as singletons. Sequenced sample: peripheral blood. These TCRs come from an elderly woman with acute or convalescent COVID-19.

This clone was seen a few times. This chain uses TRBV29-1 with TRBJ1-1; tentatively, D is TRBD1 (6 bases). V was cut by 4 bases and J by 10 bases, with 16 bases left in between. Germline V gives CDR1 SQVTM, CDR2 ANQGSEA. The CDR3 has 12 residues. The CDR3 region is CSVGPGGGIAFF. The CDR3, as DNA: TGCAGCGTTGGGCCTGGGGGCGGAATAGCTTTCTTT.

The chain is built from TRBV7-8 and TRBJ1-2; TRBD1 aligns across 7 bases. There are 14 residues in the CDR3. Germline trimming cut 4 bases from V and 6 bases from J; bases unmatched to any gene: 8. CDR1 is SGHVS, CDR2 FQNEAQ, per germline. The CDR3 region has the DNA TGTGCCAGCAGCTCCAGGGGGACAGTAGATGGCTACACCTTC. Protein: CASSSRGTVDGYTF.

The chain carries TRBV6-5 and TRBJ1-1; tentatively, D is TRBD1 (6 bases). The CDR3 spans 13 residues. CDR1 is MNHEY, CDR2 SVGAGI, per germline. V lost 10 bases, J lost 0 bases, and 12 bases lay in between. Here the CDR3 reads CATKGGVNTEAFF. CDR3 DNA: TGTGCCACCAAAGGGGGGGTGAACACTGAAGCTTTCTTT.

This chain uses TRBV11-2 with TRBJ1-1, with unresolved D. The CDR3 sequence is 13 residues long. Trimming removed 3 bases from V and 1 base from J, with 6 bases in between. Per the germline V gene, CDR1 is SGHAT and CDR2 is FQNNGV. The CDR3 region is CASSFNRNTEAFF. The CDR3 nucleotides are TGTGCCAGCAGCTTCAACAGGAACACTGAAGCTTTCTTT.

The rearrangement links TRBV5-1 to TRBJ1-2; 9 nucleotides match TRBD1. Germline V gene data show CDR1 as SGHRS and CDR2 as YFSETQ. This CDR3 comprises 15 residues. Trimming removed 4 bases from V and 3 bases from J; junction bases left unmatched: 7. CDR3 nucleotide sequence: TGCGCCAGCAGCCCGGGACAGGGTATGGACTATGGCTACACCTTC. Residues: CASSPGQGMDYGYTF.

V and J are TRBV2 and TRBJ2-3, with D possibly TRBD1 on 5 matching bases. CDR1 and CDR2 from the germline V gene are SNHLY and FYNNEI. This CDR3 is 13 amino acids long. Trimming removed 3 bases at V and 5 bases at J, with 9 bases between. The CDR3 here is CASSDQGEDTQYF. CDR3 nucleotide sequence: TGTGCCAGCAGTGATCAAGGGGAAGATACGCAGTATTTT.

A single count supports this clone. CDR3 sequence: CASSPDSNYGYTF. Written as DNA, the CDR3 is TGTGCCAGCAGCCCAGACAGCAACTATGGCTACACCTTC. This chain links TRBV9 with TRBJ1-2; tentatively, D is TRBD1 (5 bases). This CDR3 comprises 13 residues. Trimming pared 4 bases from V and 2 bases from J, leaving 9 bases between. From germline, CDR1 is SGDLS and CDR2 YYNGEE. Looking up the rest from reference TRBV9 and TRBJ1-2 gives the full variable domain: DSGVTQTPKHLITATGQRVTLRCSPRSGDLSVYWYQQSLDQGLQFLIQYYNGEERAKGNILERFSAQQFPDLHSELNLSSLELGDSALYFCASSPDSNYGYTFGSGTRLTVV.

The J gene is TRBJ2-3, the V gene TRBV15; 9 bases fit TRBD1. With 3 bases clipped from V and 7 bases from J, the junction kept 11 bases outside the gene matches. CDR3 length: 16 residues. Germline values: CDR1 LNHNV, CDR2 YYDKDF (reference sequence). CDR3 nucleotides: TGTGCCACCAGCAGGGAAAACCCCGGGACAGGGAATACGCAGTATTTT. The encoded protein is CATSRENPGTGNTQYF.

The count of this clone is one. CDR3 sequence reads: CASSRDPFPRAGYGYTF. The DNA for the CDR3 is TGTGCCAGCAGTCGTGACCCCTTCCCAAGAGCGGGCTATGGCTACACCTTC. The rearrangement links TRBV6-6 to TRBJ1-2; no definite D call. The germline V gene encodes CDR1 MNHNY and CDR2 SVGAGI (reference sequence). The germline V and J ends were trimmed by 5 bases and 4 bases, with 23 bases remaining between them. The CDR3 has 17 residues.

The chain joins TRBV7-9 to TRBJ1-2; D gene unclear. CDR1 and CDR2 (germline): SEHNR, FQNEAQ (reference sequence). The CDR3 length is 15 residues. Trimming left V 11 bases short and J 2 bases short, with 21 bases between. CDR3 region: CALMRADITNYGYTF. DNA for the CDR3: TGTGCCCTAATGCGGGCAGACATAACCAACTATGGCTACACCTTC. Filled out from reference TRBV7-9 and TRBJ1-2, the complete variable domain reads DTGVSQNPRHKITKRGQNVTFRCDPISEHNRLYWYRQTLGQGPEFLTYFQNEAQLEKSRLLSDRFSAERPKGSFSTLEIQRTEQGDSAMYLCALMRADITNYGYTFGSGTRLTVV.

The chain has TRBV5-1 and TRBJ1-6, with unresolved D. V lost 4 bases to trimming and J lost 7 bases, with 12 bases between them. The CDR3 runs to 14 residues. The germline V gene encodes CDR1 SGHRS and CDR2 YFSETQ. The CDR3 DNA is TGCGCCAGCAGCCCCTTTGAGGGAAATTCACCCCTCCACTTT. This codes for CASSPFEGNSPLHF.

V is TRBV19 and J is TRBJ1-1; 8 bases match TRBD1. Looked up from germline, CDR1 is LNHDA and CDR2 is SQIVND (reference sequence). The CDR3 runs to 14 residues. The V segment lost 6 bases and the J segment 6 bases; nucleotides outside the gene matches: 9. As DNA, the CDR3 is TGTGCCAGTAGACCCGCAGGGGGCGTCCCTGAAGCTTTCTTT. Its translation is CASRPAGGVPEAFF.

CDR3 bases: TGTGCCAGCAGCCTTCTGAGCTCCTATAATTCACCCCTCCACTTT. It encodes CASSLLSSYNSPLHF. The rearrangement joins TRBV7-2 to TRBJ1-6, with D uncertain. Germline V CDR1 and CDR2: SGHTA, FQGNSA. V was pared by 5 bases and J by 0 bases, with 8 bases between. The CDR3 has 15 residues.

The CDR3 sequence is CASSFVESGELFF. The CDR3 DNA reads as TGTGCCAGCAGCTTCGTAGAATCCGGGGAGCTGTTTTTT. J is TRBJ2-2 and V is TRBV11-2; no definite D call. This CDR3 spans 13 amino acids. The V and J ends lost 3 bases and 6 bases respectively, with 8 bases between them. Germline values: CDR1 SGHAT, CDR2 FQNNGV.

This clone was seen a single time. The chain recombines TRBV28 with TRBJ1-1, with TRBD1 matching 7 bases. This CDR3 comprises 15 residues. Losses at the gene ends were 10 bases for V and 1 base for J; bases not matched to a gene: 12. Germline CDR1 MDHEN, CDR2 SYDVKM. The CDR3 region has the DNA TGTGCCATCCGAGACTTTTACAGGGGGAACACTGAAGCTTTCTTT. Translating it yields CAIRDFYRGNTEAFF.

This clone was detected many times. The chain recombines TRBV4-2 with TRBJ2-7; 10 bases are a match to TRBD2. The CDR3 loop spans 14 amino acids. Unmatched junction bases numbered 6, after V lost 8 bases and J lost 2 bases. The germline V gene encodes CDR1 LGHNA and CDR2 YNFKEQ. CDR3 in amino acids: CASAYSGGPYEQYF. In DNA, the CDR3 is TGTGCCAGCGCCTATAGCGGGGGGCCCTACGAGCAGTACTTC.

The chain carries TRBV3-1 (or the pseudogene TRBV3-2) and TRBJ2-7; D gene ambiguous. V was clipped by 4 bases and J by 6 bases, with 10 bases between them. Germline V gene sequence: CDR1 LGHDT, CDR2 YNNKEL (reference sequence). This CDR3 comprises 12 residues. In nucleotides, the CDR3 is TGTGCCAGCAGCCCATCTTTCGGCGAGCAGTACTTC. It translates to CASSPSFGEQYF.

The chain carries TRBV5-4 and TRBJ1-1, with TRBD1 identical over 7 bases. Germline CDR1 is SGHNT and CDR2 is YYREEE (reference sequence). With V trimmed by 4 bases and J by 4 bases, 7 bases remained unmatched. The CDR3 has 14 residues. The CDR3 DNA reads TGTGCCAGCAGCAGCGTGGCAGGGGGCACTGAAGCTTTCTTT. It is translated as CASSSVAGGTEAFF.

The CDR3 reads CASSPGLAGGRGTGELFF. The DNA of the CDR3 is TGTGCCAGCAGCCCCGGACTAGCGGGGGGGCGGGGCACCGGGGAGCTGTTTTTT. V and J are TRBV11-2 and TRBJ2-2; 15 bases map to TRBD2. With V trimmed by 5 bases and J by 4 bases, 8 bases remained unmatched. CDR1 and CDR2 (germline): SGHAT, FQNNGV. The CDR3 length is 18 residues.

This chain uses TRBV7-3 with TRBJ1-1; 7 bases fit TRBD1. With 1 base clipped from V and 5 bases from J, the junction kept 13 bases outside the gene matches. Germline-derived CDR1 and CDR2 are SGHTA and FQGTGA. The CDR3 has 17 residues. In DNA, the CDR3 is TGTGCCAGCAGCTTAAACCCTTTGGGACAGCACATGACTGAAGCTTTCTTT. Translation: CASSLNPLGQHMTEAFF. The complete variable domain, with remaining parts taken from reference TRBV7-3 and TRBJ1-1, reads GAGVSQTPSNKVTEKGKYVELRCDPISGHTALYWYRQSLGQGPEFLIYFQGTGAADDSGLPNDRFFAVRPEGSVSTLKIQRTERGDSAVYLCASSLNPLGQHMTEAFFGQGTRLTVV.